This T cell receptor beta chain appears in the sequencing data of a study of monozygotic twins with cystic fibrosis. General study findings and limits: Monozygotic CF twins shared more identical nucleotide clonotypes than unrelated patients. Median Simpson clonality of 0.0095 suggested naive T cells predominated.

The V and J ends lost 6 bases and 0 bases respectively, with 6 bases between them. Germline CDR1 reads MNHEY; CDR2 reads SMNVEV (reference sequence). This CDR3 has 12 residues. The protocol was immunoSEQ multiplex PCR, while the TCRdb copy is restricted to in-frame clones and leaves out a portion. The sample records some 35,000 clones, 85% to 95% being singletons. Notes on this clone: Its antigen is unidentified.

The sequence was obtained from a boy aged 2 to 10 with cystic fibrosis. The sequencing sample was made of blood. The chain uses TRBV27 and TRBJ2-7; weak D call: TRBD1 (5 bases). CDR3 amino acids: CASRDNSYEQYF. The CDR3 DNA reads as TGTGCCAGCAGGGACAACTCCTACGAGCAGTACTTC.